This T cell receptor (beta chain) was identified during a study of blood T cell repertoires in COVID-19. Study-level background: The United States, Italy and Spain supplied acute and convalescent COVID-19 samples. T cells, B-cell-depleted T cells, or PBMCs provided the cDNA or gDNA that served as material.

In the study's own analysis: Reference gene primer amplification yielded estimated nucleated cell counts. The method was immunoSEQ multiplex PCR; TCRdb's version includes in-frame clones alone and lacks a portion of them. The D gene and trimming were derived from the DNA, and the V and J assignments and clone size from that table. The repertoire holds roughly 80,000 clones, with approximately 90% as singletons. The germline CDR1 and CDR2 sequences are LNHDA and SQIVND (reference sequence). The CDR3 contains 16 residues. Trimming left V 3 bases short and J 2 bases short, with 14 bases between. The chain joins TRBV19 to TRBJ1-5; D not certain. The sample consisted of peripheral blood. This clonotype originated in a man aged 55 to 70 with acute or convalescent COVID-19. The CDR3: CASSIRTNAGNQPQHF. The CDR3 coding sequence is TGTGCCAGTAGTATTCGAACTAATGCCGGCAATCAGCCCCAGCATTTT.